This entry lists 4 T cell receptor beta chains sequenced from one sample in a study of a mutant IDH1 vaccine in newly diagnosed glioma. Produced via immunoSEQ multiplex PCR; TCRdb's table is partial and in-frame only. The sample holds tens of thousands of clones, more than 80% seen once. These TCRs' antigens remain unknown. Specified time point: week 11, during vaccination. Every vaccine dose comprised 300 ug of mutant IDH1 20-mer peptide plus topical imiquimod. Sequencing used PBMCs, obtained from a glioma patient whose treatment included an IDH1 peptide vaccine. These receptors all stem from a man aged 25-45 years with glioma.

The chain joins TRBV5-1 to TRBJ2-5; D might be TRBD1 (5 bases). The CDR3 is made up of 14 amino acids. V was cut by 0 bases and J by 5 bases, with 11 bases left in between. The V gene's germline CDR1 is SGHRS and CDR2 YFSETQ. As DNA, the CDR3 is TGCGCCAGCAGCTTGGAAGGGGCTGGCGAGACCCAGTACTTC. It codes for CASSLEGAGETQYF.

The chain's CDR3 is CASRRTSVSTDTQYF. Written as DNA, the CDR3 is TGTGCCAGCAGGAGGACTAGCGTATCCACAGATACGCAGTATTTT. This sequence joins TRBV7-6 and TRBJ2-3; TRBD2 matches at 9 bases. The V gene's germline CDR1 is SGHVS and CDR2 FNYEAQ. The trim removed 6 bases at V and 2 bases at J, leaving 6 bases unmatched. The CDR3 runs 15 residues.

Comment on this clone: At one end, the junction sequence differs from germline, possibly due to a read error. This sequence joins TRBV10-3 and TRBJ2-1; D tentatively fits TRBD1 or TRBD2 (6 bases each). The CDR3 runs 15 residues. Germline assignment: CDR1 ENHRY and CDR2 SYGVKD. The CDR3 spells CAITPGAGSYNERFF. The CDR3 DNA follows: TGTGCCATCACCCCGGGGGCGGGCTCCTACAATGAGCGGTTCTTC.

This CDR3 reads CASSLRLAGGNEQFF. CDR3 sequence (DNA): TGCGCCAGCAGCCTTAGACTAGCGGGAGGCAATGAGCAGTTCTTC. J is TRBJ2-1 and V is TRBV4-1, with TRBD2 matching 13 bases. Germline CDR1 MGHRA, CDR2 YSYEKL. The CDR3 consists of 15 residues. V lost 4 bases and J lost 6; bases outside the gene matches: 3.